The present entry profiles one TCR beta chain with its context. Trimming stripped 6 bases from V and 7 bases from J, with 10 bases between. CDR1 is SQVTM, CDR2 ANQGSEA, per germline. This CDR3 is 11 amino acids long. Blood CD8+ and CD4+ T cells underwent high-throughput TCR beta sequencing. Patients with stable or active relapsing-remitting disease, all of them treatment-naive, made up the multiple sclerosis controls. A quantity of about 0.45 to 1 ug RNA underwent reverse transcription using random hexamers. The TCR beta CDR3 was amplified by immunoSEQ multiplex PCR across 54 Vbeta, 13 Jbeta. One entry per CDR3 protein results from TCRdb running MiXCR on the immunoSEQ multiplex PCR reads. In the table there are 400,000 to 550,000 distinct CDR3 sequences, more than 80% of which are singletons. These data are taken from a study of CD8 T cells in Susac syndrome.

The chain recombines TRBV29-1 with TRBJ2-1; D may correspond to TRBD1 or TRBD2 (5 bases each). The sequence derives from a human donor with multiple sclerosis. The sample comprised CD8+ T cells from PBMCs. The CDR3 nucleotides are TGCAGCGTGGCCGAGGGGAATGAGCAGTTCTTC. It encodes CSVAEGNEQFF.